One and the same sample provided the 6 T cell receptor beta chains below, sequenced in a study of T cell repertoires in cytomegalovirus infection. Their antigens are not known. TCRdb called the reads again in MiXCR, with one record for every CDR3 protein. The data contain approximately 89,000 distinct CDR3 sequences, 20% to 30% of them singletons. The sample consisted of CD8+ T cells from cultured PBMCs, taken from culture after CMV antigen stimulation. These receptors all stem from a human donor in good health (CMV status not recorded). Some clones in this sample may be carry-over from other donors' samples.

This clonotype was detected a few times. The junction departs from germline at one end; a sequencing error may be responsible. V usage is TRBV4-1 and J usage is TRBJ1-1; 9 nucleotides line up with TRBD1. The CDR3 consists of 17 residues. Germline V gives CDR1 MGHRA, CDR2 YSYEKL. For the CDR3, the DNA is TGTGCCAGCAGCCAACCCCTGGGGACAGGGAGAAACACTGAAGCTTTCTTT. It specifies CASSQPLGTGRNTEAFF.

J is TRBJ2-2 and V is TRBV2; TRBD1 matches at 7 bases. This CDR3 is built from 16 residues. Trimming cost V 2 bases and J 4 bases; bases outside gene matches: 7. Germline V gene sequence: CDR1 SNHLY, CDR2 FYNNEI. CDR3 bases: TGTGCCAGCAGTGAATACCGAGACAGGGTCACCGGGGAGCTGTTTTTT. It specifies CASSEYRDRVTGELFF.

Turning to this clonotype: Being one base from a much bigger clone, this may be a read error. The chain links TRBV6-2 or TRBV6-3 to TRBJ1-2, with 9 bases aligning to TRBD1. CDR1 is MNHEY and CDR2 is SVGEGT in the germline V gene. The CDR3 length is 17 residues. For the CDR3, the DNA is TGTGCCAGCAGTTACTCCGGTGGACAGGGGAAGGCTTATGACTACACCTTC. Encoded protein: CASSYSGGQGKAYDYTF.

This clonotype has only a few counts. The gene calls are TRBV7-9 and TRBJ2-3; D is ambiguous. Trimming pared 6 bases from V and 2 bases from J, leaving 15 bases between. The CDR3 has 15 residues. The V gene's germline CDR1 is SEHNR and CDR2 FQNEAQ (reference sequence). The CDR3 region has the DNA TGTGCCAGCAGGGCTGACGGCGGCCTCACAGATACGCAGTATTTT. This encodes CASRADGGLTDTQYF.

Judged by abundance, this clonotype is large. The CDR3 loop reads CASSQEAYEQYF. The CDR3 nucleotides are TGTGCCAGCAGCCAGGAGGCCTACGAGCAGTACTTC. The chain employs TRBV7-2 and TRBJ2-7; D possibly corresponds to TRBD2 (5 bases). This CDR3 has 12 residues. Germline loops: CDR1 SGHTA, CDR2 FQGNSA. Trimming cost V 5 bases and J 2 bases, with 7 bases left between them.

This clonotype was seen ten or more times. The V call is TRBV7-8, the J call TRBJ2-2, with 8 bases fitting TRBD1. The V gene end was trimmed by 5 bases and the J gene end by 6 bases; junction bases not matched to a gene: 11. Germline V gene sequence: CDR1 SGHVS, CDR2 FQNEAQ. CDR3 size: 16 residues. Written as DNA, the CDR3 is TGTGCCAGCAGCCCCCGGACAGGGCGGCCCCCCGGGGAGCTGTTTTTT. This gives the protein CASSPRTGRPPGELFF. The complete variable domain, with remaining parts taken from reference TRBV7-8 and TRBJ2-2, reads GAGVSQSPRYKVAKRGQDVALRCDPISGHVSLFWYQQALGQGPEFLTYFQNEAQLDKSGLPSDRFFAERPEGSVSTLKIQRTQQEDSAVYLCASSPRTGRPPGELFFGEGSRLTVL.